Below, 22 T cell receptor beta chains from the same sample are listed, as sequenced in a study of technical replicates of blood from several donors. Assay: immunoSEQ multiplex PCR; the TCRdb copy retains only in-frame clones and omits some. The sample has 53,000 or so clones, about 86% seen once. The sample consisted of PBMCs. The receptors shown here come from a human donor in good health. Some clones in this sample may be carry-over from other donors' samples.

The V and J genes are TRBV7-8 and TRBJ2-7; D uncertain. The CDR3 totals 16 residues. Trimming pared 0 bases from V and 6 bases from J, leaving 18 bases between. The germline CDR1 and CDR2 sequences are SGHVS and FQNEAQ. The CDR3 loop is CASSLARRLSRGEQYF. CDR3 nucleotides: TGTGCCAGCAGCTTAGCTAGACGGCTGTCCCGCGGCGAGCAGTACTTC.

The chain couples TRBV6-5 to TRBJ1-5; D is possibly TRBD1 (5 bases). Germline lookup yields CDR1 MNHEY and CDR2 SVGAGI. The CDR3 spans 14 residues. V gave up 5 bases and J gave up 0 bases, with 8 bases separating them. The CDR3 DNA is TGTGCCAGCAGTGACAGTAATAGCAATCAGCCCCAGCATTTT. It encodes CASSDSNSNQPQHF.

This chain uses TRBV7-3 with TRBJ2-2; the match to TRBD2 covers 13 bases. The CDR3 has 17 residues. Germline V gene sequence: CDR1 SGHTA, CDR2 FQGTGA. Trimming took 1 base from V and 5 from J; bases not matched to a gene: 4. DNA of the CDR3: TGTGCCAGCAGCTTAAGGACTAGCGGGAGAGGAACCGGGGAGCTGTTTTTT. Translating it yields CASSLRTSGRGTGELFF. The variable domain in full, completed from reference TRBV7-3 and TRBJ2-2, reads GAGVSQTPSNKVTEKGKYVELRCDPISGHTALYWYRQSLGQGPEFLIYFQGTGAADDSGLPNDRFFAVRPEGSVSTLKIQRTERGDSAVYLCASSLRTSGRGTGELFFGEGSRLTVL.

The J gene is TRBJ2-3, the V gene TRBV5-1; 8 nucleotides agree with TRBD2. The CDR3 sequence is 14 residues long. With 2 bases clipped from V and 5 bases from J, the junction kept 4 bases outside the gene matches. Looked up from germline, CDR1 is SGHRS and CDR2 is YFSETQ. CDR3: CASSFGGAGDTQYF. As DNA, the CDR3 is TGCGCCAGCAGCTTCGGGGGGGCTGGAGATACGCAGTATTTT.

The rearrangement joins TRBV5-6 to TRBJ1-2, with D tentatively TRBD1 (5 bases). V was clipped by 5 bases and J by 2 bases, with 19 bases between them. CDR3 size: 16 residues. The V gene's germline CDR1 is SGHDT and CDR2 YYEEEE. The CDR3 nucleotides read TGTGCCAGCAGGGGGCTACGGCTGGGTAAGAACTATGGCTACACCTTC. It translates to CASRGLRLGKNYGYTF. Complete variable domain (other parts from reference TRBV5-6 and TRBJ1-2): DAGVTQSPTHLIKTRGQQVTLRCSPKSGHDTVSWYQQALGQGPQFIFQYYEEEERQRGNFPDRFSGHQFPNYSSELNVNALLLGDSALYLCASRGLRLGKNYGYTFGSGTRLTVV.

The gene calls are TRBV6-1 and TRBJ1-6; D possibly corresponds to TRBD1 (5 bases). CDR1 is MNHNS, CDR2 SASEGT, per germline. This CDR3 contains 12 residues. With 7 bases removed from V and 17 bases from J, the gap between germline ends came to 18 bases. The CDR3 reads CASNRQPQPIHF. CDR3 DNA: TGTGCCAGCAACAGACAGCCTCAGCCGATCCACTTT.

The genes are TRBV4-2 and TRBJ2-7, with 8 bases lining up with TRBD1. The CDR3 totals 16 residues. Trimming cost V 0 bases and J 5 bases; bases outside gene matches: 9. In germline, CDR1 is LGHNA, CDR2 YNFKEQ. CDR3 amino acids: CASSQDHPETGDEQYF. The CDR3 DNA reads as TGTGCCAGCAGCCAAGATCACCCCGAGACAGGGGACGAGCAGTACTTC.

The genes are TRBV19 and TRBJ2-7; 7 bases are shared with TRBD1. Germline lookup yields CDR1 LNHDA and CDR2 SQIVND (reference sequence). CDR3 length: 14 residues. V lost 5 bases, J lost 3 bases, and 7 bases stayed unmatched. Here the CDR3 reads CASSLAGTDYEQYF. The CDR3 DNA is TGTGCCAGTAGTTTGGCCGGGACAGACTACGAGCAGTACTTC. Supplemented by reference TRBV19 and TRBJ2-7, the full variable domain reads DGGITQSPKYLFRKEGQNVTLSCEQNLNHDAMYWYRQDPGQGLRLIYYSQIVNDFQKGDIAEGYSVSREKKESFPLTVTSAQKNPTAFYLCASSLAGTDYEQYFGPGTRLTVT.

The chain has TRBV7-7 and TRBJ2-3; TRBD2 might be the D (6 bases). The germline gives CDR1 SSHAT, CDR2 FNYEAQ (reference sequence). The CDR3 length is 15 residues. With 1 base removed from V and 1 base from J, the gap between germline ends came to 9 bases. The CDR3 nucleotides are TGTGCCAGCAGCTTAGGTCCGGGGGGCACAGATACGCAGTATTTT. Its translation: CASSLGPGGTDTQYF. Complete variable domain (other parts from reference TRBV7-7 and TRBJ2-3): GAGVSQSPRYKVTKRGQDVTLRCDPISSHATLYWYQQALGQGPEFLTYFNYEAQPDKSGLPSDRFSAERPEGSISTLTIQRTEQRDSAMYRCASSLGPGGTDTQYFGPGTRLTVL.

A word on this clone: Other DNA sequences from this sample encode an identical CDR3 as well. The chain couples TRBV18 to TRBJ2-7, with no clear D. From germline, CDR1 is KGHSH and CDR2 LQKENI. Trimming left V 3 bases short and J 2 bases short, with 8 bases between. This CDR3 contains 13 residues. The CDR3 sequence: CASSPYSTYEQYF. The CDR3 coding sequence is TGTGCCAGCTCACCCTACTCGACCTACGAGCAGTACTTC.

V and J are TRBV30 and TRBJ2-6; D is unclear. V lost 2 bases to trimming and J lost 6 bases, with 5 bases between them. CDR1 and CDR2 from the germline V gene are GTSNPN and SVGIG (reference sequence). CDR3 size: 12 residues. The CDR3 protein is CAWSLKANVLTF. The CDR3 DNA sequence: TGTGCCTGGAGTTTAAAGGCCAACGTCCTGACTTTC.

This chain joins TRBV29-1 and TRBJ2-7, with a possible D match to TRBD1 (6 bases). The germline CDR1 and CDR2 sequences are SQVTM and ANQGSEA. This CDR3 region has 14 residues. V was cut by 5 bases and J by 2 bases, with 16 bases left in between. This CDR3 is CSVRLQGRPYEQYF. The CDR3 region has the DNA TGCAGCGTTCGACTCCAGGGGAGACCCTACGAGCAGTACTTC.

The gene calls are TRBV2 and TRBJ2-2; possibly TRBD1 for D (5 bases). Germline values: CDR1 SNHLY, CDR2 FYNNEI. The CDR3 runs to 17 residues. Deletions cut 8 bases from V and 0 bases from J, with 19 bases between. The CDR3 nucleotides are TGTGCCAGCGATCTGGTGGGGCCAGGCCCGAACACCGGGGAGCTGTTTTTT. Translated, it gives CASDLVGPGPNTGELFF.

The chain uses TRBV29-1 and TRBJ2-3; a possible D gene is TRBD2 (5 bases). The germline CDR1 and CDR2 sequences are SQVTM and ANQGSEA. This CDR3 contains 12 residues. The V gene lost 6 bases and the J gene lost 5 bases, with 12 bases spanning the gap. The CDR3 coding sequence is TGCAGCGTCCCGGGATTTATAGATACGCAGTATTTT. Translation: CSVPGFIDTQYF.

The V call is TRBV5-1, the J call TRBJ1-2; 7 positions agree with TRBD1. V shed 4 bases and J 2 bases; nucleotides not matched to a gene: 5. This CDR3 has 14 residues. Looked up from germline, CDR1 is SGHRS and CDR2 is YFSETQ. DNA of the CDR3: TGCGCCAGCAGCACGCCACAGGGGAACTATGGCTACACCTTC. Protein: CASSTPQGNYGYTF.

This chain's CDR3 is CASSYSPAAGGEDTQYF. In DNA, the CDR3 is TGTGCCAGCAGTTACTCTCCTGCCGCGGGAGGTGAGGACACGCAGTATTTT. V gene TRBV7-2 combines with J gene TRBJ2-3; 8 bases are a match to TRBD2. The length of the CDR3 is 17 residues. V shed 6 bases, J shed 9 bases, and the junction held 20 bases outside the gene matches. CDR1 and CDR2 from the germline V gene are SGHTA and FQGNSA.

V is TRBV28 and J is TRBJ1-2; 7 positions agree with TRBD1. The CDR3 runs 14 residues. Germline V lookup: CDR1 MDHEN, CDR2 SYDVKM. With 8 bases clipped from V and 4 bases from J, the junction kept 10 bases outside the gene matches. The CDR3 nucleotides are TGTGCCAGCGCCGCGGGACAGCCGACCTATGGCTACACCTTC. Translated, it gives CASAAGQPTYGYTF.

The genes are TRBV4-1 and TRBJ1-2; 9 nucleotides agree with TRBD1. With 1 base clipped from V and 7 bases from J, the junction kept 10 bases outside the gene matches. Germline V CDR1 and CDR2: MGHRA, YSYEKL. The CDR3 has 16 amino acids. CDR3 in amino acids: CASSQVPYRGPGGYTF. The CDR3 region has the DNA TGCGCCAGCAGCCAAGTTCCCTACAGGGGGCCGGGTGGCTACACCTTC.

This clone appeared a single time. J is TRBJ1-2 and V is TRBV12-5, with 7 bases fitting TRBD1. V lost 5 bases and J lost 4; bases outside the gene matches: 7. Germline CDR1 is LGHNT and CDR2 is FRNRAP. The CDR3 length is 14 residues. DNA of the CDR3: TGTGCTAGTGGTAAAGGACAGGAGATCTATGGCTACACCTTC. Translated: CASGKGQEIYGYTF.

The chain is built from TRBV5-1 and TRBJ2-1; 7 nucleotides align to TRBD2. V dropped 2 bases and J dropped 3; count of bases not matched to a gene: 5. The CDR3 sequence is 15 residues long. Germline CDR1 reads SGHRS; CDR2 reads YFSETQ. CDR3: CASSLLAGNYNEQFF. The CDR3 nucleotides read TGCGCCAGCAGCTTATTAGCGGGCAACTACAATGAGCAGTTCTTC.

The J gene is TRBJ1-5, the V gene TRBV7-8; weak D call: TRBD1 (5 bases). V lost 3 bases and J 0 bases, leaving 12 bases between the germline ends. This CDR3 region has 16 residues. In germline, CDR1 is SGHVS, CDR2 FQNEAQ. Written as DNA, the CDR3 is TGTGCCAGCAGCTTCACGGGGGGAAATAGCAATCAGCCCCAGCATTTT. Amino acid sequence: CASSFTGGNSNQPQHF.

This clone was seen just once. The rearrangement joins TRBV25-1 to TRBJ1-5; D might be TRBD1 (6 bases). V was pared by 5 bases and J by 0 bases, with 14 bases between. CDR1 and CDR2 from the germline V gene are MGHDK and SYGVNS. This CDR3 comprises 16 residues. The CDR3 DNA follows: TGTGCCAGCAGTCTAGCACAGGGAAATAGCAATCAGCCCCAGCATTTT. Translating gives CASSLAQGNSNQPQHF. Full variable domain (missing parts from reference TRBV25-1 and TRBJ1-5): EADIYQTPRYLVIGTGKKITLECSQTMGHDKMYWYQQDPGMELHLIHYSYGVNSTEKGDLSSESTVSRIRTEHFPLTLESARPSHTSQYLCASSLAQGNSNQPQHFGDGTRLSIL.